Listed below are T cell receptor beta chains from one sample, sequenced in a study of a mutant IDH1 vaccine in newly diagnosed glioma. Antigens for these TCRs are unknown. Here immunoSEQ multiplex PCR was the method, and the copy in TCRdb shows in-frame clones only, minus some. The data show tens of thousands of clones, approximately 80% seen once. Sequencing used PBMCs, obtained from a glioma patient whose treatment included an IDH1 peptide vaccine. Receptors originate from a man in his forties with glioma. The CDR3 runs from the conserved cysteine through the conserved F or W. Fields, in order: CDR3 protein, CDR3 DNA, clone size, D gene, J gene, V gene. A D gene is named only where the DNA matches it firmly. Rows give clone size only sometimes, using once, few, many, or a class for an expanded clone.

CASSPYTGVYEQYF	TGTGCCAGCAGTCCATACACAGGGGTCTACGAGCAGTACTTC	-	TRBD1	TRBJ2-7	TRBV28
CASSSRLAGLVDTHEQYF	TGTGCCAGCAGCTCGCGACTAGCGGGACTGGTGGATACCCACGAGCAGTACTTC	-	TRBD2	TRBJ2-7	TRBV7-6
CASSFATGATEAFF	TGTGCCAGCAGCTTCGCAACAGGGGCCACTGAAGCTTTCTTT	-	TRBD1	TRBJ1-1	TRBV11-2
CASRNSGANVLTF	TGTGCCAGCAGGAACTCTGGGGCCAACGTCCTGACTTTC	-	-	TRBJ2-6	TRBV7-2
CASSLAVSGSAYNEQFF	TGTGCCAGCAGCTTAGCGGTTAGCGGGAGTGCCTACAATGAGCAGTTCTTC	-	TRBD2	TRBJ2-1	TRBV7-8
CASSLGGQGLAVGEQYF	TGTGCCAGCAGCTTAGGAGGACAGGGACTAGCAGTAGGCGAGCAGTACTTC	-	-	TRBJ2-7	TRBV11-2
CSLLGLAGGGETQYF	TGCAGCCTGTTGGGACTAGCGGGAGGAGGAGAGACCCAGTACTTC	-	TRBD2	TRBJ2-5	TRBV29-1
CASRLDRGQPQHF	TGTGCCAGCAGGCTCGACAGGGGTCAGCCCCAGCATTTT	-	TRBD1	TRBJ1-5	TRBV5-4
CASSQGPTGEGVYEQYF	TGTGCCAGCAGCCAAGGTCCCACAGGGGAGGGAGTCTACGAGCAGTACTTC	-	-	TRBJ2-7	TRBV14
CASSLEQGALNYGYTF	TGTGCCAGCAGCTTAGAACAGGGGGCGTTGAACTATGGCTACACCTTC	-	TRBD1	TRBJ1-2	TRBV7-2
CASSWGGETQYF	TGCGCCAGCAGCTGGGGGGGAGAGACCCAGTACTTC	-	TRBD2	TRBJ2-5	TRBV5-1
CASSYRATGELFF	TGTGCCAGCAGCTACAGGGCCACCGGGGAGCTGTTTTTT	-	-	TRBJ2-2	TRBV2
CASTRTGGAGEAFF	TGTGCCAGCACCCGGACAGGGGGTGCTGGTGAAGCTTTCTTT	-	TRBD1	TRBJ1-1	TRBV11-2
CAWSVSSYEQYF	TGTGCCTGGAGTGTGAGCTCCTACGAGCAGTACTTC	-	-	TRBJ2-7	TRBV30
CASTGGGAEAFF	TGTGCCAGCACCGGGGGAGGGGCTGAAGCTTTCTTT	few	-	TRBJ1-1	TRBV9
CASSSGQGGSEQYF	TGTGCCAGCAGCTCGGGACAGGGCGGGAGCGAGCAGTACTTC	-	TRBD1	TRBJ2-7	TRBV7-9
CATYDRVHVRYRDQPQHF	TGTGCCACATACGACAGGGTCCACGTCCGTTATAGGGATCAGCCCCAGCATTTT	-	TRBD1	TRBJ1-5	TRBV7-6
CASSLKGAGETGELFF	TGCGCCAGCAGCTTGAAAGGGGCGGGTGAGACCGGGGAGCTGTTTTTT	-	-	TRBJ2-2	TRBV5-1
CASSYTVYEQYF	TGTGCCAGCAGTTACACAGTTTACGAGCAGTACTTC	-	-	TRBJ2-7	TRBV6-6
CASSLHRGNGYTF	TGTGCCAGCAGCTTACACAGGGGGAATGGCTACACCTTC	-	TRBD1	TRBJ1-2	TRBV7-9
CASSDGAVDEKLFF	TGTGCCAGCAGTGATGGGGCAGTAGATGAAAAACTGTTTTTT	-	-	TRBJ1-4	TRBV2
CSVEGGNTIYF	TGCAGCGTTGAAGGGGGAAACACCATATATTTT	once	-	TRBJ1-3	TRBV29-1
CASSEGEYGYTF	TGCGCCAGCAGTGAAGGAGAGTATGGCTACACCTTC	-	-	TRBJ1-2	TRBV10-1
CASSFPGTDTQYF	TGCGCCAGCAGCTTCCCTGGCACAGATACGCAGTATTTT	-	-	TRBJ2-3	TRBV5-1
CASSQDPGQGRLETQYF	TGTGCCAGCAGCCAAGACCCGGGACAGGGGAGGTTGGAGACCCAGTACTTC	-	TRBD1	TRBJ2-5	TRBV4-2
CASSITVYNEQFF	TGTGCCAGCAGCATCACAGTTTACAATGAGCAGTTCTTC	-	-	TRBJ2-1	TRBV5-6
CASSQDFPPREQYF	TGTGCCAGCAGCCAAGATTTCCCCCCTCGCGAGCAGTACTTC	-	-	TRBJ2-7	TRBV4-2
CASSLSGLPETQYF	TGTGCCAGCAGCTTAAGTGGGCTCCCGGAGACCCAGTACTTC	-	-	TRBJ2-5	TRBV7-3
CASRAGTSPTSNTGELFF	TGCGCCAGCAGGGCCGGGACTAGCCCTACCTCGAACACCGGGGAGCTGTTTTTT	-	TRBD2	TRBJ2-2	TRBV5-1
CASSVRGINEQFF	TGTGCCAGCAGCGTCAGGGGGATTAATGAGCAGTTCTTC	medium-sized	TRBD1	TRBJ2-1	TRBV13
CASSSTVFWELAFF	TGCGCCAGCAGCAGCACGGTGTTCTGGGAGTTGGCTTTCTTT	-	-	TRBJ1-1	TRBV5-1
CASRKGQGRTDTQYF	TGTGCCAGCAGAAAGGGACAGGGGCGCACAGATACGCAGTATTTT	-	TRBD1	TRBJ2-3	TRBV6-5
CASSDVGETQYF	TGTGCCAGCAGTGACGTGGGGGAGACCCAGTACTTC	-	-	TRBJ2-5	TRBV6-1
CASSQDGSSYNSPLHF	TGTGCCAGCAGTCAGGACGGTAGCTCCTATAATTCACCCCTCCACTTT	-	-	TRBJ1-6	TRBV7-6
CAWKLGGVDYGYTF	TGTGCCTGGAAATTAGGGGGGGTGGACTATGGCTACACCTTC	-	-	TRBJ1-2	TRBV30
CASRGDGYTF	TGTGCCAGTAGGGGCGATGGCTACACCTTC	few	-	TRBJ1-2	TRBV19
CASSQGARDRLQETQYF	TGTGCCAGCAGCCAAGGGGCCCGGGACAGGCTCCAAGAGACCCAGTACTTC	-	TRBD1	TRBJ2-5	TRBV4-2
CASSDSKVSSGRSSYNEQFF	TGTGCCAGCAGTGACTCGAAGGTAAGTAGCGGGAGGAGCTCCTACAATGAGCAGTTCTTC	-	TRBD2	TRBJ2-1	TRBV6-4
CASRGTRGYEQFF	TGTGCCAGCAGGGGGACTAGAGGTTATGAGCAGTTCTTC	-	TRBD2	TRBJ2-1	TRBV27
CASSQDSWRSTDTQYF	TGCGCCAGCAGCCAAGATTCTTGGCGGAGCACAGATACGCAGTATTTT	-	-	TRBJ2-3	TRBV4-1
CASSRAVGEKLFF	TGTGCCAGCAGCCGAGCGGTGGGTGAAAAACTGTTTTTT	-	-	TRBJ1-4	TRBV7-9
CASSPGLAGYEQYF	TGTGCCAGCAGCCCGGGACTAGCGGGATACGAGCAGTACTTC	-	TRBD2	TRBJ2-7	TRBV7-8
CASTTGDWVETQYF	TGTGCCAGTACCACAGGGGATTGGGTAGAGACCCAGTACTTC	-	TRBD1	TRBJ2-5	TRBV6-1
CASSLEFRDAEQFF	TGCGCCAGCAGCTTGGAGTTTCGTGATGCTGAGCAGTTCTTC	-	-	TRBJ2-1	TRBV5-1
CASMIPGTGSYEQYF	TGTGCCAGCATGATCCCCGGGACGGGTTCCTACGAGCAGTACTTC	-	-	TRBJ2-7	TRBV27
CASAWTSGEEQYF	TGTGCCAGCGCCTGGACTAGCGGGGAGGAGCAGTACTTC	-	TRBD2	TRBJ2-7	TRBV27
CASSPYGGIYEQYF	TGTGCCAGCAGCCCTTACGGGGGAATCTACGAGCAGTACTTC	once	-	TRBJ2-7	TRBV5-4
CASSEDTLAGYGCTF	TGTGCCAGCAGTGAAGACACTTTAGCTGGCTATGGCTGCACCTTC	-	-	TRBJ1-2	TRBV6-1